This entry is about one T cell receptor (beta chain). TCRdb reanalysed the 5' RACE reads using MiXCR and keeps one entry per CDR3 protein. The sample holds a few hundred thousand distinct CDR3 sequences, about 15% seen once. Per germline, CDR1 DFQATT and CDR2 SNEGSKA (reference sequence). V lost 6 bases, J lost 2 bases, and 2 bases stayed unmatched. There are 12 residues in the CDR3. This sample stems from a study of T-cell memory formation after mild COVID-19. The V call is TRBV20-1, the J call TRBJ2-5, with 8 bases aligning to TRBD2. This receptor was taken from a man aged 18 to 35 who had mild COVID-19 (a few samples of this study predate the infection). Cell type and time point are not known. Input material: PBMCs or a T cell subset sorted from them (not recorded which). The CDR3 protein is CSALAGQETQYF. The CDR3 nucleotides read TGCAGTGCCTTAGCGGGGCAAGAGACCCAGTACTTC.